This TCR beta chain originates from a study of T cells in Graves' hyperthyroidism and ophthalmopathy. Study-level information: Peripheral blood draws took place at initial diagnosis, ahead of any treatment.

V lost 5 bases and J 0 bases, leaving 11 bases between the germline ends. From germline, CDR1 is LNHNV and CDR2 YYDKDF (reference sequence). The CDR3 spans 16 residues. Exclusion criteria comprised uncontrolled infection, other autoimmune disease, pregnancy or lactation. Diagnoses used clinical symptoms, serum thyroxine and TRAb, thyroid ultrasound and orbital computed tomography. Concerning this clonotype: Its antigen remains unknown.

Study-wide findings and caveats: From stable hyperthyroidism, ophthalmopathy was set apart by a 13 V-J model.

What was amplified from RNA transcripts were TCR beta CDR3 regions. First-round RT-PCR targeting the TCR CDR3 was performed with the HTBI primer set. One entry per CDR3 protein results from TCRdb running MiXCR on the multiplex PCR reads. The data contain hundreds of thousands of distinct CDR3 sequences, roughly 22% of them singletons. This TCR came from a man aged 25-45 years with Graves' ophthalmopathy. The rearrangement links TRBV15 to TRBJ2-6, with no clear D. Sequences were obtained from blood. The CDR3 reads CATSARSNSGANVLTF. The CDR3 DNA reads TGTGCCACCAGCGCAAGAAGCAACTCTGGGGCCAACGTCCTGACTTTC.